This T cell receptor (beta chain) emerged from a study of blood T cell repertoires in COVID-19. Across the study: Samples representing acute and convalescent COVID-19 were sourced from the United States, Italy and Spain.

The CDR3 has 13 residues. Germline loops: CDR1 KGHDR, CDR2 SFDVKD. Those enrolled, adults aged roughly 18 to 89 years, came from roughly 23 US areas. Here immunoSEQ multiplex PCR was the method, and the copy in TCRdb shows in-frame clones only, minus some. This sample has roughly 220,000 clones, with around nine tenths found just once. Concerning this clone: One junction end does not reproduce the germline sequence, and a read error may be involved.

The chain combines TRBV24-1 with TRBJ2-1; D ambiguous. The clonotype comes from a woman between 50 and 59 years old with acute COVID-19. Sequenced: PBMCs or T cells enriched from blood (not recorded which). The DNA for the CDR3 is TGTGCCACCCGTGAGAGCTCCTACAATGAGCAGTTCTTC. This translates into CATRESSYNEQFF.